These 9 T cell receptor beta chains came from one sample sequenced in a study of blood T cells in healthy people across ages. Alongside a J-beta primer mix, a sample-barcoded 5' primer served in a second PCR lasting roughly 7 to 12 cycles. TCRdb analysed the 5' RACE reads with MiXCR anew, one entry per CDR3 protein. Of approximately 1,700,000 distinct CDR3 sequences in the sample, 35% to 50% are singletons; the top ten hold 23%. Sequenced sample: blood. The receptors here all came from a human donor in good health.

The rearrangement joins TRBV7-9 to TRBJ2-3, with D tentatively TRBD2 (7 bases). The CDR3 is 15 amino acids. Germline-derived CDR1 and CDR2 are SEHNR and FQNEAQ (reference sequence). The V gene lost 5 bases and the J gene lost 5 bases, with 17 bases spanning the gap. CDR3 amino acids: CASSPSGGGEDTQYF. DNA of the CDR3: TGTGCCAGCAGCCCGTCTGGGGGGGGCGAAGATACGCAGTATTTT.

The chain recombines TRBV27 with TRBJ2-7; 8 bases map to TRBD2. Germline-derived CDR1 and CDR2 are MNHEY and SMNVEV (reference sequence). V shed 2 bases and J 6 bases; nucleotides not matched to a gene: 9. CDR3 size: 15 residues. This chain's CDR3 is CASSLVRGGLSEQYF. CDR3 DNA: TGTGCCAGCAGTTTAGTACGGGGGGGGCTGTCCGAGCAGTACTTC.

Of note for this clonotype: A read error is possible here, since a much larger clone lies one base away. V is TRBV11-2 and J is TRBJ2-5, with 11 bases aligning to TRBD1. CDR3 length: 14 residues. The junction had 1 base not matched to a gene; V was cut back by 4 bases and J by 3 bases. Germline V CDR1 and CDR2: SGHAT, FQNNGV. CDR3: CASSWTGGKETQYF. CDR3 DNA: TGTGCCAGCAGCTGGACAGGGGGCAAAGAGACCCAGTACTTC.

This clonotype was detected once. This may stem from a read error, because a much larger clone lies one nucleotide away. V gene TRBV28 combines with J gene TRBJ2-1; unclear D gene. Trimming removed 6 bases from V and 13 bases from J, with 22 bases in between. The CDR3 has 14 amino acids. Per germline, CDR1 MDHEN and CDR2 SYDVKM. The CDR3 DNA sequence: TGTGCCAGCAGGCAACCTGTAGCCAAAAACATTCAGTTCTTC. It is translated as CASRQPVAKNIQFF. Supplemented by reference TRBV28 and TRBJ2-1, the full variable domain reads DVKVTQSSRYLVKRTGEKVFLECVQDMDHENMFWYRQDPGLGLRLIYFSYDVKMKEKGDIPEGYSVSREKKERFSLILESASTNQTSMYLCASRQPVAKNIQFFGPGTRLTVL.

The rearrangement uses TRBV7-9 and TRBJ2-4; 7 positions match TRBD2. J gave up 8 bases and V 5 bases, and 9 bases lay outside the gene matches. This CDR3 is 14 amino acids long. The germline gives CDR1 SEHNR, CDR2 FQNEAQ (reference sequence). CDR3: CASSAGVAGYIQYF. As DNA, the CDR3 is TGTGCCAGCAGCGCTGGCGTAGCGGGTTACATTCAGTACTTC.

This clonotype has just a few counts. The V gene is TRBV20-1, the J gene TRBJ1-2; the D is unclear. This CDR3 comprises 12 residues. The V gene lost 2 bases and the J gene lost 8 bases, with 12 bases spanning the gap. The germline CDR1 and CDR2 sequences are DFQATT and SNEGSKA (reference sequence). CDR3 nucleotide sequence: TGCAGTGCTAGATTGTACAGTGACGGCTACACCTTC. Translated: CSARLYSDGYTF.

The chain uses TRBV18 and TRBJ2-7; TRBD2 is a possible D gene (6 bases). V gave up 3 bases and J gave up 5 bases, with 17 bases separating them. Germline V gene lookup returns CDR1 KGHSH and CDR2 LQKENI. The CDR3 is 15 residues long. The CDR3 loop is CASSPTRRGRDEQYF. CDR3 bases: TGTGCCAGCTCACCTACCCGACGGGGGAGAGACGAGCAGTACTTC.

This clonotype showed up just a few times. This chain links TRBV27 with TRBJ1-2; the match to TRBD1 covers 8 bases. The V and J ends lost 6 bases and 0 bases, in that order; junction bases with no gene match: 6. CDR1 and CDR2 (germline): MNHEY, SMNVEV (reference sequence). The CDR3 has 15 residues. The CDR3 coding sequence is TGTGCCAGCAGCCCGACAGGGGAACCTAACTATGGCTACACCTTC. Its protein is CASSPTGEPNYGYTF.

CDR3 DNA sequence: TGTGCCAGCACTCCGGGGGGGGCGGCTGAAGCTTTCTTT. Protein sequence: CASTPGGAAEAFF. The V and J genes are TRBV12-3 or TRBV12-4 and TRBJ1-1; D is possibly TRBD1 (6 bases). The CDR3 has 13 amino acids. Trimming shortened V by 7 bases and J by 6 bases, and 15 bases separated the two germline ends.